This TCR beta chain emerged from a study of Ad26.COV2.S vaccination and SARS-CoV-2 variants. Study-level information: Within the COV1001 Ad26.COV2.S trial arm, the donor was enrolled.

Indicated treatment: 19 received Ad26.COV2.S at low or high dose, single or two shots; 5 received placebo; per-sample allocation not given. Material that was analyzed had been drawn on day 63 after the first vaccine or placebo injection. This adult donor, from Boston, was 18-55 years old. An Ad26 vector expressing Wuhan-strain SARS-CoV-2 spike served as the vaccine. Assay used: immunoSEQ multiplex PCR; TCRdb lists only in-frame clones, some missing. This repertoire shows roughly 380,000 clones, 88% found once; its top ten account for 3.6%. With 3 bases removed from V and 5 bases from J, the gap between germline ends came to 11 bases. This CDR3 has 14 amino acids. Germline V gene sequence: CDR1 SGHTA, CDR2 FQGNSA.

This receptor was obtained from a person aged 18-65 years who received the Ad26.COV2.S COVID-19 vaccine or a placebo. The chain joins TRBV7-2 to TRBJ1-5, with D uncertain. The material was peripheral blood, obtained in a trial of Ad26.COV2.S vaccine versus placebo. The CDR3 DNA is TGTGCCAGCAGCTTCGGGCAGAGAGATCAGCCCCAGCATTTT. Amino acid sequence: CASSFGQRDQPQHF.